This T cell receptor (beta chain) was retrieved from a study of chemoradiotherapy in HPV16-positive cancers (dated by TCRdb to between 2021 and 2022). With regard to the full study: Candidate HPV-specific T-cell clones and common TCR motifs were defined by functional T-cell assays performed on cells from a couple of HPV16-positive patients. The study set out to ask whether T-cell immunity against the HPV oncoproteins E6 and E7 changes over the course of chemoradiotherapy and whether that immunity affects survival. The candidate HPV-specific TCRs and motifs were subsequently tracked in TCR repertoires obtained from 65 to 95 patients with HPV-related cancers. Here is what the overall study found, with its caveats: Only a couple of HPV16-positive patients were used to derive the functional definition of HPV-specific T cells, and the survival association was reported for HPV16-positive patients. Expansion of candidate HPV-specific clones and E7-related TCR motifs was observed in the tumor microenvironment during treatment, whereas no such expansion was observed for non-HPV-specific T cells. In HPV16-positive patients, expansion of HPV-responsive T cells during chemoradiotherapy was associated with improved recurrence-free survival.

Notes on this clone: Its recognized antigen is unknown. Per-base quality was not reported, and no clone a single base away is much larger than it.

Libraries were made using the immunoSEQ multiplex PCR assay. This is the immuneACCESS table as TCRdb keeps it, with only in-frame sequences that have V and J called. A part of the clones is gone; compared with another copy, unresolved V genes explain less than half, and the rest is unexplained. Recorded for this sample are 12,000 or so clones; around 75% of them occurred a single time. The ten largest clones capture roughly 7.3% of the sample. Inclusive of the bounding cysteine and phenylalanine, the CDR3 is 15 residues long. The retained sequence is limited to the CDR3, 45 bases, with the frame set at the first base. The V end gives up 3 bases and the J end 2 bases, leaving 5 bases in the junction not matched to a gene. The germline V gene specifies SNHLY as CDR1 and FYNNEI as CDR2. Repertoires were sampled repeatedly over the course of chemoradiotherapy, so clonal expansion could be followed in the tumor microenvironment.

The chain joins TRBV2 to TRBJ2-3, with 7 bases in between that match TRBD1. This TCR came from a human donor with HPV-associated anogenital cancer. The specimen was collected from a patient who underwent chemoradiotherapy. The CDR3 reads as follows: CASSDGTEYTDTQYF. The nucleotide sequence reads as follows: TGTGCCAGCAGTGATGGGACAGAGTACACAGATACGCAGTATTTT. Beyond the CDR3, the reference TRBV2 and TRBJ2-3 genes provide the residues; the full variable domain reads: EPEVTQTPSHQVTQMGQEVILRCVPISNHLYFYWYRQILGQKVEFLVSFYNNEISEKSEIFDDQFSVERPDGSNFTLKIRSTKLEDSAMYFCASSDGTEYTDTQYFGPGTRLTVL.